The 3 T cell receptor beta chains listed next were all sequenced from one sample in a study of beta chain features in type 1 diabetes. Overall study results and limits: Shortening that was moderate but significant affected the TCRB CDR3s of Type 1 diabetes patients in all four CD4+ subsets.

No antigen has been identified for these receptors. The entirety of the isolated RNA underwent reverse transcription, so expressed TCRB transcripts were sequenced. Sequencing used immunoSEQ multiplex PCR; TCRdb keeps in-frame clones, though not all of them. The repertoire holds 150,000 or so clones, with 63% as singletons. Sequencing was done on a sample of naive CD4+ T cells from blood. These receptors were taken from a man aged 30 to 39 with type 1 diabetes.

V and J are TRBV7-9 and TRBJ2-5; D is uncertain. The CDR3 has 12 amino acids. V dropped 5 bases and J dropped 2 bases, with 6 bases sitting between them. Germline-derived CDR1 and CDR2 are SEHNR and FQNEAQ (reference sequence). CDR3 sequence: CASSVVQETQYF. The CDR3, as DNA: TGTGCCAGCAGCGTTGTACAAGAGACCCAGTACTTC.

In DNA form, the CDR3 reads TGTGCCAGCAGCCCATATAGGGACAGGGAAGAGACCCAGTACTTC. Its translation is CASSPYRDREETQYF. The chain is built from TRBV7-2 and TRBJ2-5, with TRBD1 matching 9 bases. J was trimmed by 3 bases and V by 5 bases; bases with no gene match: 7. The germline V gene encodes CDR1 SGHTA and CDR2 FQGNSA. This CDR3 spans 15 amino acids.

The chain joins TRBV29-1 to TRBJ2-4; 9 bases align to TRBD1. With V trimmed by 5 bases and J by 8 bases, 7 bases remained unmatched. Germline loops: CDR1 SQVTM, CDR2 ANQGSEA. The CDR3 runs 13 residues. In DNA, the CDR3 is TGCAGCGTTTTACAGGGGGCGACGCACATTCAGTACTTC. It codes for CSVLQGATHIQYF.